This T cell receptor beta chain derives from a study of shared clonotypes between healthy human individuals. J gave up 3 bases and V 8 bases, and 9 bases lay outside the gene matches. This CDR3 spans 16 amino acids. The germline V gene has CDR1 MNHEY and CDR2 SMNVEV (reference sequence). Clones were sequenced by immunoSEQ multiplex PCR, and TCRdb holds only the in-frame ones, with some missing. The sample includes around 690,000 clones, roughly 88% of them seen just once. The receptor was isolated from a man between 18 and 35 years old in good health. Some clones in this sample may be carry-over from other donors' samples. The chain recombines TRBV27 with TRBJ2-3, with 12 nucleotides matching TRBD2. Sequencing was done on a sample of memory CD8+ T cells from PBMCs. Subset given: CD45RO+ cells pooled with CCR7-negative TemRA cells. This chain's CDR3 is CASRASGRVRTDTQYF. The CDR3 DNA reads TGTGCCAGCCGGGCTAGCGGGAGGGTTAGGACAGATACGCAGTATTTT.